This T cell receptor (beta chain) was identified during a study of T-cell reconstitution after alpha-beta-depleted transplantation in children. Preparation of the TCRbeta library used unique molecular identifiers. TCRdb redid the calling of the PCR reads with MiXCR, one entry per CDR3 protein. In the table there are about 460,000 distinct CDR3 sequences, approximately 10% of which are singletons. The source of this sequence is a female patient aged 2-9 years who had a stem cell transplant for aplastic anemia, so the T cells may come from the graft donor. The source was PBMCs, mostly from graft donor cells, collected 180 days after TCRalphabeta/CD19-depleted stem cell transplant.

The CDR3: CASSLSQVGTLWNEQFF. The DNA of the CDR3 is TGCGCCAGCAGCTTGTCCCAGGTGGGAACCCTGTGGAATGAGCAGTTCTTC. This chain uses TRBV5-1 with TRBJ2-1, with no clear D. Trimming took off 1 base at V and 7 bases at J, with 21 bases between the two ends. The CDR3 consists of 17 residues. Germline V gene sequence: CDR1 SGHRS, CDR2 YFSETQ.